This record looks at one TCR beta chain sequence and its context. The target antigen is unknown. This record comes from a study of metastatic and nonmetastatic thyroid tumors. Study at large: Across peripheral blood and tumor or nodule tissue samples taken from malignant and benign thyroid patients, the repertoires were compared with one another. Study conclusions and caveats: Relative to benign nodules, malignant thyroid tumors were reportedly characterized by significantly elevated TCR beta diversity in blood and tumor.

Thyroid surgery took place with no prior treatment in any patient. The CDR3 is 14 residues long. In germline, CDR1 is DFQATT, CDR2 SNEGSKA (reference sequence). V was shortened by 4 bases and J by 0 bases, with 7 bases between the two germline ends. TCRdb recomputed clones from the PCR reads via MiXCR. The sample carries about 32,000 clones, 33% recorded once. Sample: tumor tissue. This TCR was sampled from a female donor with papillary thyroid cancer or a benign thyroid nodule (not recorded which). Some clones in this sample may be carry-over from other donors' samples. The chain is built from TRBV20-1 and TRBJ2-6; D tentatively fits TRBD1 or TRBD2 (5 bases each). The CDR3 DNA is TGCAGTGCTAAGGGACCCTCTGGGGCCAACGTCCTGACTTTC. Protein: CSAKGPSGANVLTF.